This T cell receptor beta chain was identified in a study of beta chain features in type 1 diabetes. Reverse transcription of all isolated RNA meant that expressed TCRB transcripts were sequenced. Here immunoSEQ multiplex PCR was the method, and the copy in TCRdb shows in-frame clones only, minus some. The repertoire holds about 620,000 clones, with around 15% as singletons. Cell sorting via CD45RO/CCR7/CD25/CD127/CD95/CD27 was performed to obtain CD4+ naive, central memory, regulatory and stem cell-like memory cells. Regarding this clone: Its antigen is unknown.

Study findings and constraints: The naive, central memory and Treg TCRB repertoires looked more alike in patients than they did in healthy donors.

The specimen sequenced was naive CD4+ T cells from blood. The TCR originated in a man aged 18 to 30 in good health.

The CDR3 protein is CASSVSGRNTGELFF. CDR3 coding DNA: TGTGCCAGCAGCGTTAGCGGGAGGAACACCGGGGAGCTGTTTTTT. V is TRBV7-2 and J is TRBJ2-2; 9 nucleotides match TRBD2. Germline V gene sequence: CDR1 SGHTA, CDR2 FQGNSA. V dropped 5 bases and J dropped 1; count of bases not matched to a gene: 2. The length of the CDR3 is 15 residues. Supplemented by reference TRBV7-2 and TRBJ2-2, the full variable domain reads GAGVSQSPSNKVTEKGKDVELRCDPISGHTALYWYRQSLGQGLEFLIYFQGNSAPDKSGLPSDRFSAERTGGSVSTLTIQRTQQEDSAVYLCASSVSGRNTGELFFGEGSRLTVL.